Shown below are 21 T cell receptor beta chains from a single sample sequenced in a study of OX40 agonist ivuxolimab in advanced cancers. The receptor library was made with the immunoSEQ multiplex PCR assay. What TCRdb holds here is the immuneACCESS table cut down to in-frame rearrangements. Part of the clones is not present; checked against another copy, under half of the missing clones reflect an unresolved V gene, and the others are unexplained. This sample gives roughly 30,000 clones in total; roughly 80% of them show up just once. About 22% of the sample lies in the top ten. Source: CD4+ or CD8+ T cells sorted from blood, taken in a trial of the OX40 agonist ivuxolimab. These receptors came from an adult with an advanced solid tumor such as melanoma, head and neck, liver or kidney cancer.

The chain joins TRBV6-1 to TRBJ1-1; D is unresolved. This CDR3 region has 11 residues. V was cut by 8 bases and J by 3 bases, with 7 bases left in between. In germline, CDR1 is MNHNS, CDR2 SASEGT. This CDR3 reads CASEAYTEAFF. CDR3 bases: TGTGCCAGCGAGGCTTACACTGAAGCTTTCTTT.

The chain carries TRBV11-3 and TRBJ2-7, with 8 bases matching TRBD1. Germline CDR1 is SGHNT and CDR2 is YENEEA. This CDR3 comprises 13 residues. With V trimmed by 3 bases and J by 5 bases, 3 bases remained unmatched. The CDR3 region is CASSLGQADEQYF. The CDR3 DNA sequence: TGTGCCAGCAGCTTGGGACAGGCTGACGAGCAGTACTTC.

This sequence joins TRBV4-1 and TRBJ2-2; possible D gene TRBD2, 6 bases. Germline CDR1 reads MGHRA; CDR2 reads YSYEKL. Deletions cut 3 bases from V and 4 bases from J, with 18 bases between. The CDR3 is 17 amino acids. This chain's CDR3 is CASSQTTVGRSTGELFF. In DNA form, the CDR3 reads TGCGCCAGCAGCCAGACGACGGTCGGGAGAAGCACCGGGGAGCTGTTTTTT.

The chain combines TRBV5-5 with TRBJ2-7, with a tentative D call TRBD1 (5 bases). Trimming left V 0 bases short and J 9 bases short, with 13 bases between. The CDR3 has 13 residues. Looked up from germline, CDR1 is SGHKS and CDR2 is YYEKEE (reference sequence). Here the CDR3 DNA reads TGTGCCAGCAGCTTGGTATTGCAGGGTAGGCAGTACTTC. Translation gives CASSLVLQGRQYF.

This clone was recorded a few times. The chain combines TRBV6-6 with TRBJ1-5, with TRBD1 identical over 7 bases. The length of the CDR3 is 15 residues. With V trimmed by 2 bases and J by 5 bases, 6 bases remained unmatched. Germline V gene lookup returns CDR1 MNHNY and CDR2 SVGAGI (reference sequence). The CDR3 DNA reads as TGTGCCAGCAGTTACCAGGGGGGGAGGGATCAGCCCCAGCATTTT. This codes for CASSYQGGRDQPQHF.

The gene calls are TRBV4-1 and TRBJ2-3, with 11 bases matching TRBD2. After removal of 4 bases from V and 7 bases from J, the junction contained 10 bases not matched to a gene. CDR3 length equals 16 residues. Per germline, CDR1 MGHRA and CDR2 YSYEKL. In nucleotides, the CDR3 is TGCGCCAGCAGCCGGCCTAGCGGGGGGCTACTCAATACGCAGTATTTT. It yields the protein CASSRPSGGLLNTQYF.

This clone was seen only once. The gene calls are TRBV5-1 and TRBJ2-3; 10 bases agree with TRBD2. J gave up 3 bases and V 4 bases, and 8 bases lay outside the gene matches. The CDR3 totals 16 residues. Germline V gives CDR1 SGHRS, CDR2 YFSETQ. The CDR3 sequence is CASSPLAGEGTDTQYF. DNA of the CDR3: TGCGCCAGCAGCCCCCTAGCGGGAGAGGGAACAGATACGCAGTATTTT.

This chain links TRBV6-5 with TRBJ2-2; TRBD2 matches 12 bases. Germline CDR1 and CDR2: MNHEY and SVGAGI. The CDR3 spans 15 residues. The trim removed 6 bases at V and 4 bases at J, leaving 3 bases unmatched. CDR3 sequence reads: CASRLAGGTTGELFF. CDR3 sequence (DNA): TGTGCCAGCAGACTAGCGGGAGGTACCACCGGGGAGCTGTTTTTT.

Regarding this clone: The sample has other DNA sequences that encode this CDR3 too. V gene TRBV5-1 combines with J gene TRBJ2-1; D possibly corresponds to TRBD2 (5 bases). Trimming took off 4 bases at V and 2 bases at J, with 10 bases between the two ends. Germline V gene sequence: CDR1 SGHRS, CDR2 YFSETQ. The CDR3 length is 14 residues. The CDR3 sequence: CASSLTGTYNEQFF. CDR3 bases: TGCGCCAGCAGCCTCACGGGGACCTACAATGAGCAGTTCTTC.

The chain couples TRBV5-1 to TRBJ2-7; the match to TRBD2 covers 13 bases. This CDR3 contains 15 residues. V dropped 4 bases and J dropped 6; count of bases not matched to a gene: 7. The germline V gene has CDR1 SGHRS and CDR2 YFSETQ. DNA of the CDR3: TGCGCCAGCAGCCCAACTAGCGGGAGGGGTCGCGAGCAGTACTTC. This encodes CASSPTSGRGREQYF.

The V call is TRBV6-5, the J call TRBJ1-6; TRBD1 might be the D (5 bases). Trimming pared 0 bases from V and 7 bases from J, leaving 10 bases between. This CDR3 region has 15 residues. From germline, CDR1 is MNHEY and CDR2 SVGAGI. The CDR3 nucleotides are TGTGCCAGCAGTTACTCGTCAGGGATCAATTCACCCCTCCACTTT. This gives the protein CASSYSSGINSPLHF.

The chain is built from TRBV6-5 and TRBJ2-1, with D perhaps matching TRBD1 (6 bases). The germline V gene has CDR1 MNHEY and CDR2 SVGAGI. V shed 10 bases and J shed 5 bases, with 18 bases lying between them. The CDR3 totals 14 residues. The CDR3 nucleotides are TGTGCCACCATAGAAGGGGGACCGAACAATGAGCAGTTCTTC. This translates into CATIEGGPNNEQFF.

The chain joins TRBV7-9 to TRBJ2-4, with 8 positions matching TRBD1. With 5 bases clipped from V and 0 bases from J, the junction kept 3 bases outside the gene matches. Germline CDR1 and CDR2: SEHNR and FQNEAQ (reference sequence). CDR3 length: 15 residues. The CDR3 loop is CASSPGTGAKNIQYF. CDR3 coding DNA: TGTGCCAGCAGCCCCGGGACAGGAGCCAAAAACATTCAGTACTTC.

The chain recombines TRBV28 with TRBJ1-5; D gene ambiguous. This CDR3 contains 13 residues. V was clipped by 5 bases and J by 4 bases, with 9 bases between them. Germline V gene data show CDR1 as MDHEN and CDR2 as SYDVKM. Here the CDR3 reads CASSIQKNQPQHF. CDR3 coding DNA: TGTGCCAGCAGTATACAGAAGAATCAGCCCCAGCATTTT.

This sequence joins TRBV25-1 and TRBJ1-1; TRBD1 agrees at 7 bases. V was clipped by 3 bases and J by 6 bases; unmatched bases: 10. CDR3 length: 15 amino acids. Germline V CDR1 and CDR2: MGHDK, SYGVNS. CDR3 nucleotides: TGTGCCAGCAGTGACACGACAGGGAAGTTCCCTGAAGCTTTCTTT. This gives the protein CASSDTTGKFPEAFF.

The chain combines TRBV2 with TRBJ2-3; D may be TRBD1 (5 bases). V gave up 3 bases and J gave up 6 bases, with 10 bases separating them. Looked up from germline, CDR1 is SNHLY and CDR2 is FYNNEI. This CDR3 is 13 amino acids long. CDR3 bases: TGTGCCAGCAGTGACAGGGAATATGATACGCAGTATTTT. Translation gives CASSDREYDTQYF. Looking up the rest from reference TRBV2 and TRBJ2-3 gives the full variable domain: EPEVTQTPSHQVTQMGQEVILRCVPISNHLYFYWYRQILGQKVEFLVSFYNNEISEKSEIFDDQFSVERPDGSNFTLKIRSTKLEDSAMYFCASSDREYDTQYFGPGTRLTVL.

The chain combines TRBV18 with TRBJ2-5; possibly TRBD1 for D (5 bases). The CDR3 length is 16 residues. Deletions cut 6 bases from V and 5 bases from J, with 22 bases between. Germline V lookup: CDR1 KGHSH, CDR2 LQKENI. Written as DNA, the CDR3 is TGTGCCAGCTCCCGACAAGGGGCGGTACACAGGGAGACCCAGTACTTC. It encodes CASSRQGAVHRETQYF.

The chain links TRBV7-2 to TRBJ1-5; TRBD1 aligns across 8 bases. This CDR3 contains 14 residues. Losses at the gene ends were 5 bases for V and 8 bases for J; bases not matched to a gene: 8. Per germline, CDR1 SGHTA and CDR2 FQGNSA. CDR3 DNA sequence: TGTGCCAGCAGCCCCGACAGGGGCTTGGAGCCCCAGCATTTT. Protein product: CASSPDRGLEPQHF.

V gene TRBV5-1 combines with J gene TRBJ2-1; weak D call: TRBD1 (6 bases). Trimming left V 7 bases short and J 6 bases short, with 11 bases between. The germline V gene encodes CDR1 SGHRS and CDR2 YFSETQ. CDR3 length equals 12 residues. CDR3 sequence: CASSIQGNEQFF. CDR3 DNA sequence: TGCGCCAGCTCGATACAGGGCAATGAGCAGTTCTTC.

CDR3 loop: CASSTPGTGVREQYF. CDR3 nucleotide sequence: TGTGCCAGCAGTACTCCCGGGACAGGGGTACGGGAGCAGTACTTC. The chain recombines TRBV28 with TRBJ2-7, with 10 nucleotides matching TRBD1. The junction had 11 bases not matched to a gene; V was cut back by 5 bases and J by 7 bases. This CDR3 spans 15 amino acids. Germline V gives CDR1 MDHEN, CDR2 SYDVKM.

CDR3 region: CASSGLAGTGELFF. CDR3 coding DNA: TGTGCCAGCAGTGGACTAGCGGGCACCGGGGAGCTGTTTTTT. The chain joins TRBV28 to TRBJ2-2; TRBD2 matches 11 bases. Germline V gene data show CDR1 as MDHEN and CDR2 as SYDVKM. The CDR3 has 14 residues. The J segment lost 4 bases and the V segment lost 5 bases, leaving 0 bases of the junction unmatched.